These T cell receptor beta chains were read from a single sample in a study of blood T cell repertoires in COVID-19. Here immunoSEQ multiplex PCR was the method, and the copy in TCRdb shows in-frame clones only, minus some. The repertoire holds hundreds of thousands of clones, with almost 85% as singletons. Sequencing input: peripheral blood. These receptors all come from a woman of 80 years or more with acute or convalescent COVID-19. The CDR3 runs from the conserved cysteine through the conserved F or W. The D gene is left open where the match is weak. Size is stated for part of the rows, as once, few or many counts, or as a class when the clone is expanded.

j_call	clone_size	cdr3_length	d_call	v_call	cdr3_nt	cdr3_aa
TRBJ1-2	-	13	TRBD1	TRBV6-5	TGTGCCAGCAGGGGACAGGGACGAAGCGGCTACACCTTC	CASRGQGRSGYTF
TRBJ1-1	-	12	-	TRBV11-2	TGTGCCAGCAGTCCCACGCAGGGATGGGCTTTCTTT	CASSPTQGWAFF
TRBJ2-7	few	15	-	TRBV12-5	TGTGCTAGTGGTCCGGACTTCCGTGAGTACTACGAGCAGTACTTC	CASGPDFREYYEQYF
TRBJ2-7	-	17	TRBD2	TRBV9	TGTGCCAGCAGCCCCGGGACTAGCGGGTACCTCTTCCACGAGCAGTACTTC	CASSPGTSGYLFHEQYF
TRBJ2-7	-	15	-	TRBV6-5	TGTGCCAGCAGGCGGGGACAGACCGTCTCCTACGAGCAGTACTTC	CASRRGQTVSYEQYF
TRBJ2-7	-	15	-	TRBV21-1	TGTGCCAGCAGCAAAGTCATACAGTTCTCCTACGAGCAGTACTTC	CASSKVIQFSYEQYF
TRBJ1-1	-	16	-	TRBV28	TGTGCCAGCATCCCGGGACGGAGGGGTTTGAACACTGAAGCTTTCTTT	CASIPGRRGLNTEAFF
TRBJ2-2	-	17	TRBD1	TRBV18	TGTGCCAGCTCACCGACGACAGGGACGGCCCCCACCGGGGAGCTGTTTTTT	CASSPTTGTAPTGELFF
TRBJ1-4	-	15	-	TRBV23-1	TGCGCCAGCAGTCAATCAACCCCTAGGTCAGAAAAACTGTTTTTT	CASSQSTPRSEKLFF
TRBJ1-3	once	19	-	TRBV23-1	TGCGCCAGCAGTCAATTTCTTCTGAGACAGGTTAACTCTGGAAACACCATATATTTT	CASSQFLLRQVNSGNTIYF